Following are 20 T cell receptor beta chains from one sample sequenced in a study of beta chain features in type 1 diabetes. Reverse transcription of all isolated RNA meant that expressed TCRB transcripts were sequenced. The method was immunoSEQ multiplex PCR; TCRdb's version includes in-frame clones alone and lacks a portion of them. The data show roughly 300,000 clones, around 8% seen once. The sequencing sample was made of central memory CD4+ T cells from blood. The receptors stem from a woman aged 18-29 years in good health.

This clone came up a few times. This chain joins TRBV2 and TRBJ1-1; perhaps TRBD1 as D (5 bases). The germline V and J ends were trimmed by 7 bases and 3 bases, with 12 bases remaining between them. CDR1 is SNHLY and CDR2 is FYNNEI in the germline V gene. The CDR3 has 13 amino acids. The CDR3 nucleotides are TGTGCCAGCAATTCACAGGCCGACACTGAAGCTTTCTTT. This gives the protein CASNSQADTEAFF.

The V gene is TRBV28, the J gene TRBJ1-1; D not certain. This CDR3 has 13 amino acids. Germline-derived CDR1 and CDR2 are MDHEN and SYDVKM. The ends were cut back, 6 bases at V and 0 bases at J, with 8 bases in the middle. DNA for the CDR3: TGTGCCAGCAGGCAGCAGATGAACACTGAAGCTTTCTTT. Amino acid sequence: CASRQQMNTEAFF.

This clone occurred many times. The chain carries TRBV2 and TRBJ1-1; D unclear. Deletions cut 5 bases from V and 4 bases from J, with 11 bases between. In germline, CDR1 is SNHLY, CDR2 FYNNEI. The CDR3 covers 13 residues. The CDR3 DNA reads TGTGCCAGCAGTTTATCTATAGGCACTGAAGCTTTCTTT. It translates to CASSLSIGTEAFF.

This clone was counted between two and nine times. The J gene is TRBJ2-1, the V gene TRBV11-2; no clear D gene. Germline V gene lookup returns CDR1 SGHAT and CDR2 FQNNGV. Trimming left V 1 base short and J 7 bases short, with 11 bases between. This CDR3 has 14 residues. The CDR3 loop reads CASSLVGPLNEQFF. CDR3 in DNA: TGTGCCAGCAGCTTAGTAGGCCCATTGAATGAGCAGTTCTTC.

A few counts support this clone. The chain couples TRBV9 to TRBJ2-5, with TRBD1 matching over 9 bases. The CDR3 covers 15 residues. CDR1 is SGDLS and CDR2 is YYNGEE in the germline V gene. V was clipped by 2 bases and J by 4 bases; unmatched bases: 6. The CDR3 DNA reads TGTGCCAGCAGCGTTGAACAGGGGGCGAGAGAGACCCAGTACTTC. Translation gives CASSVEQGARETQYF.

This clone was detected only a few times. This rearrangement joins TRBV7-2 to TRBJ2-5, with 9 bases aligning to TRBD1. CDR3 length equals 14 residues. J gave up 5 bases and V 5 bases, and 6 bases lay outside the gene matches. CDR1 is SGHTA, CDR2 FQGNSA, per germline. As DNA, the CDR3 is TGTGCCAGCAGCAAGACAGGGGGAAGGGAGACCCAGTACTTC. It is translated as CASSKTGGRETQYF.

This clone occurred a few times. The chain uses TRBV23-1 and TRBJ2-7; 8 bases are shared with TRBD2. TRBV23-1 is flagged as an ORF with uncertain function. V lost 2 bases and J lost 7; bases outside the gene matches: 16. There are 17 residues in the CDR3. The CDR3 protein is CASSQKSGSHLAREQYF. In DNA, the CDR3 is TGCGCCAGCAGTCAAAAAAGCGGGAGTCATCTTGCGAGGGAGCAGTACTTC.

Here the CDR3 reads CASSLRQHTEAFF. CDR3 nucleotides: TGTGCCAGCAGTTTACGGCAGCACACTGAAGCTTTCTTT. This rearrangement joins TRBV27 to TRBJ1-1; D gene uncertain. Trimming pared 2 bases from V and 3 bases from J, leaving 7 bases between. Germline values: CDR1 MNHEY, CDR2 SMNVEV (reference sequence). This CDR3 has 13 amino acids.

This clone was observed a handful of times. The gene calls are TRBV7-2 and TRBJ2-5; 10 nucleotides align to TRBD2. There are 14 residues in the CDR3. Losses at the gene ends were 6 bases for V and 7 bases for J; bases not matched to a gene: 8. Germline CDR1 SGHTA, CDR2 FQGNSA. This CDR3 reads CASSRTSGPGTQYF. In DNA, the CDR3 is TGTGCCAGCAGTCGGACTAGCGGTCCCGGGACCCAGTACTTC.

This clone has just a few counts. This CDR3 reads CASVFGDTEAFF. In DNA form, the CDR3 reads TGTGCCAGCGTTTTCGGAGACACTGAAGCTTTCTTT. This chain links TRBV25-1 with TRBJ1-1; D unclear. The V end was cut by 8 bases, the J end by 3 bases, with 10 bases between. This CDR3 has 12 amino acids. Looked up from germline, CDR1 is MGHDK and CDR2 is SYGVNS.

The sample holds a few counts of this clone. This chain connects TRBV28 to TRBJ2-7, with D unresolved. The length of the CDR3 is 12 residues. Germline values: CDR1 MDHEN, CDR2 SYDVKM. V was pared by 10 bases and J by 12 bases, with 22 bases between. The CDR3 loop is CATHQGGRSVYF. The DNA of the CDR3 is TGTGCCACCCACCAAGGTGGCCGATCCGTGTACTTC.

Written as DNA, the CDR3 is TGTGCCAGCACCTCGTCCCGTAGCGGGAGTCAAAATGAGCAGTTCTTC. It is translated as CASTSSRSGSQNEQFF. The chain is built from TRBV27 and TRBJ2-1; 9 positions match TRBD2. This CDR3 is 16 amino acids long. Trimming took 7 bases from V and 7 from J; bases not matched to a gene: 14. Germline-derived CDR1 and CDR2 are MNHEY and SMNVEV (reference sequence).

This clone appeared a few times. The genes are TRBV5-4 and TRBJ2-1; D may be TRBD2 (6 bases). From germline, CDR1 is SGHNT and CDR2 YYREEE (reference sequence). The ends were cut back, 3 bases at V and 2 bases at J, with 18 bases in the middle. The CDR3 runs to 17 residues. The CDR3 loop is CASSSAVGGETYNEQFF. The CDR3 region has the DNA TGTGCCAGCAGCTCGGCCGTGGGCGGGGAAACCTACAATGAGCAGTTCTTC.

This clone turned up a few times. This rearrangement joins TRBV5-1 to TRBJ1-1; D unresolved. Germline V CDR1 and CDR2: SGHRS, YFSETQ. With 4 bases removed from V and 0 bases from J, the gap between germline ends came to 10 bases. This CDR3 has 14 residues. The DNA of the CDR3 is TGCGCCAGCAGCCTCAAAGACATGAACACTGAAGCTTTCTTT. Residues: CASSLKDMNTEAFF.

This clone has a handful of counts. V and J are TRBV29-1 and TRBJ2-7; maybe TRBD1 (6 bases). The CDR3 is made up of 13 amino acids. CDR1 and CDR2 from the germline V gene are SQVTM and ANQGSEA. Trimming pared 7 bases from V and 5 bases from J, leaving 18 bases between. The CDR3 coding sequence is TGCAGCGCAGGTCATCAGGGGTCCCACGAGCAGTACTTC. It codes for CSAGHQGSHEQYF.

V gene TRBV7-2 combines with J gene TRBJ1-5; 7 bases line up with TRBD1. V lost 1 base, J lost 1 base, and 4 bases stayed unmatched. Germline assignment: CDR1 SGHTA and CDR2 FQGNSA. The CDR3 is 16 amino acids. CDR3 amino acids: CASSLGQGGSNQPQHF. The CDR3 coding sequence is TGTGCCAGCAGCTTAGGACAGGGCGGCAGCAATCAGCCCCAGCATTTT.

The gene calls are TRBV6-1 and TRBJ2-1; D call uncertain. Trimming took 6 bases from V and 9 from J, leaving 15 bases between them. The CDR3 is 13 amino acids. Looked up from germline, CDR1 is MNHNS and CDR2 is SASEGT. The CDR3 bases are TGTGCCAGCAGCCCCGACCCGGTTGGTGAGCAGTTCTTC. It yields the protein CASSPDPVGEQFF.

This clone occurred a few times. The gene calls are TRBV16 and TRBJ2-3; D perhaps matches TRBD1 (7 bases). The CDR3 is 14 residues long. V was cut by 0 bases and J by 14 bases, with 18 bases left in between. The germline V gene has CDR1 KGHSY and CDR2 FQNENV. The CDR3 DNA reads as TGTGCCAGCAGCCAATCGACGACAGGGAGGAAAGTGTATTTT. Translation gives CASSQSTTGRKVYF.

The V call is TRBV7-6, the J call TRBJ2-5, with D possibly matching TRBD2 (6 bases). Trimming took 2 bases from V and 5 from J, leaving 15 bases between them. CDR1 is SGHVS and CDR2 is FNYEAQ in the germline V gene. CDR3 length: 15 amino acids. The CDR3 region is CASSLRPGGGETQYF. CDR3 DNA: TGTGCCAGCAGCTTAAGGCCCGGGGGTGGGGAGACCCAGTACTTC.

The rearrangement links TRBV28 to TRBJ2-3, with TRBD1 matching over 8 bases. The CDR3 covers 15 residues. CDR1 and CDR2 from the germline V gene are MDHEN and SYDVKM. V was clipped by 0 bases and J by 1 base; unmatched bases: 0. The CDR3 nucleotides read TGTGCCAGCAGTTTATGGGGACAGGGCACAGATACGCAGTATTTT. Protein product: CASSLWGQGTDTQYF. The whole variable domain, remainder taken from reference TRBV28 and TRBJ2-3, is DVKVTQSSRYLVKRTGEKVFLECVQDMDHENMFWYRQDPGLGLRLIYFSYDVKMKEKGDIPEGYSVSREKKERFSLILESASTNQTSMYLCASSLWGQGTDTQYFGPGTRLTVL.